This TCR beta chain was found in a study of cytomegalovirus exposure and HLA in healthy donors. Study-level background: An early release of data contained roughly 90 million unique TCRs, which came from HLA-typed donors. Findings of the study overall: Earlier analysis looked at TCR beta V segments, and most were productive about 87% or about 30% of the time. It was shown in a later analysis that HLA-associated TCR beta chains were more clonally expanded than other, equally common chains.

As regards this clone: Its antigen remains unidentified. The junction departs from the called germline gene at one end, perhaps through a read error. In the same sample, other DNA sequences code for this CDR3.

PCR was performed using 60 Vbeta and 13 Jbeta primers. Profiling relied on immunoSEQ multiplex PCR, and the TCRdb table lists in-frame clones only, not all of them. Reported are approximately 190,000 clones; the ten largest clones contain around 0.7%. This CDR3 is 16 amino acids long. Germline values: CDR1 SEHNR, CDR2 FQNEAQ (reference sequence). Each donor's status was that of a healthy bone marrow donor. Source material: PBMCs. The chain carries TRBV7-9 and TRBJ1-3; unclear D gene. The origin of this receptor is a boy aged 10-17 years in good health and CMV-seronegative. CDR3 amino acids: CASSSTFFNSGNTIYF. In DNA form, the CDR3 reads TGCGCCAGCAGCTCGACTTTTTTCAACTCTGGAAACACCATATATTTT.